Below, 24 T cell receptor beta chains from the same sample are listed, as sequenced in a study of blood T cell repertoires in COVID-19. Sequencing used immunoSEQ multiplex PCR; TCRdb keeps in-frame clones, though not all of them. This table holds about 63,000 clones, less than 80% found once. Sequenced input: peripheral blood. The origin of the receptors is a human donor in a cohort sampled during active COVID-19.

The CDR3 sequence: CASKGTKGYEKLFF. The CDR3 DNA reads as TGTGCCAGTAAAGGGACAAAAGGATACGAAAAACTGTTTTTT. The chain joins TRBV19 to TRBJ1-4, with D perhaps matching TRBD1 (6 bases). CDR3 size: 14 residues. Germline CDR1 LNHDA, CDR2 SQIVND (reference sequence). V lost 7 bases and J 8 bases, leaving 17 bases between the germline ends.

The chain links TRBV7-2 to TRBJ2-1, with D possibly being TRBD2 (6 bases). CDR1 SGHTA and CDR2 FQGNSA come from the germline V gene. The V and J ends lost 6 bases and 10 bases respectively, with 10 bases between them. The CDR3 spans 11 residues. The CDR3 sequence is CASRPTREQFF. The DNA for the CDR3 is TGTGCCAGCAGACCGACTAGGGAGCAGTTCTTC.

The chain links TRBV27 to TRBJ2-5, with 10 bases aligning to TRBD2. Looked up from germline, CDR1 is MNHEY and CDR2 is SMNVEV (reference sequence). V lost 3 bases, J lost 4 bases, and 2 bases stayed unmatched. There are 14 residues in the CDR3. The CDR3 DNA sequence: TGTGCCAGCAGTTTGAGACTAGCGGGAGAGACCCAGTACTTC. Encoded protein: CASSLRLAGETQYF.

J is TRBJ1-2 and V is TRBV5-4; 9 positions agree with TRBD1. The CDR3 extends over 14 amino acids. Trimming removed 4 bases from V and 3 bases from J; junction bases left unmatched: 4. The germline V gene has CDR1 SGHNT and CDR2 YYREEE (reference sequence). The CDR3 loop is CASSDDRGDYGYTF. The CDR3 nucleotides read TGTGCCAGCAGCGATGACAGGGGGGACTATGGCTACACCTTC.

The chain's CDR3 is CASGGGSNLAQHF. The CDR3 DNA is TGTGCCTCCGGGGGGGGTAGCAATTTAGCCCAGCATTTT. The rearrangement links TRBV28 to TRBJ1-5, with TRBD1 as a possible D gene (5 bases). CDR3 length: 13 amino acids. V lost 11 bases to trimming and J lost 11 bases, with 22 bases between them. Germline V gives CDR1 MDHEN, CDR2 SYDVKM.

J is TRBJ1-3 and V is TRBV3-1 (or the pseudogene TRBV3-2); D unclear. The CDR3 is 13 residues long. Germline loops: CDR1 LGHDT, CDR2 YNNKEL (reference sequence). V shed 2 bases and J shed 4 bases, with 6 bases lying between them. CDR3 sequence (DNA): TGTGCCAGCAGCCAATCCGGGGGAAACACCATATATTTT. It codes for CASSQSGGNTIYF.

The CDR3 is CASSGGSSGRGARETQYF. DNA for the CDR3: TGTGCCAGCAGCGGAGGGTCTAGCGGGAGGGGGGCCCGAGAGACCCAGTACTTC. The chain is built from TRBV9 and TRBJ2-5; 12 bases match TRBD2. V lost 3 bases, J lost 4 bases, and 13 bases stayed unmatched. Germline V gives CDR1 SGDLS, CDR2 YYNGEE. The CDR3 is 18 amino acids.

The chain carries TRBV7-8 and TRBJ2-5; 7 positions match TRBD2. Germline CDR1 SGHVS, CDR2 FQNEAQ. CDR3 length equals 15 residues. V lost 7 bases, J lost 5 bases, and 13 bases stayed unmatched. This CDR3 reads CASTLRRETAETQYF. The CDR3 DNA reads as TGTGCCAGCACCCTTCGGCGGGAGACGGCGGAGACCCAGTACTTC.

This rearrangement joins TRBV19 to TRBJ1-2; 7 bases align to TRBD1. Germline V gene sequence: CDR1 LNHDA, CDR2 SQIVND (reference sequence). This CDR3 has 15 residues. The junction had 14 bases not matched to a gene; V was cut back by 7 bases and J by 6 bases. The CDR3: CASTPGQRLMNGYTF. The CDR3 DNA follows: TGTGCCAGTACCCCGGGACAGCGCCTGATGAATGGCTACACCTTC.

The CDR3 DNA follows: TGTGCCAGCAGTTACGGGGTGGAGGGTTCACCCCTCCACTTT. Protein sequence: CASSYGVEGSPLHF. This rearrangement joins TRBV6-5 to TRBJ1-6; D uncertain. The V gene's germline CDR1 is MNHEY and CDR2 SVGAGI. This CDR3 is 14 amino acids long. Trimming cost V 2 bases and J 9 bases, with 11 bases left between them.

This clone was observed a few times. The chain is built from TRBV18 and TRBJ2-1; 7 bases map to TRBD2. The CDR3 consists of 15 residues. The V gene end was trimmed by 3 bases and the J gene end by 9 bases; junction bases not matched to a gene: 11. CDR1 KGHSH and CDR2 LQKENI come from the germline V gene. The chain's CDR3 is CASSPPGLIGVEQFF. DNA of the CDR3: TGTGCCAGCTCACCCCCGGGACTAATCGGGGTTGAGCAGTTCTTC.

The V and J genes are TRBV5-1 and TRBJ2-2; 7 nucleotides line up with TRBD2. V dropped 0 bases and J dropped 4; count of bases not matched to a gene: 3. The CDR3 totals 15 residues. From germline, CDR1 is SGHRS and CDR2 YFSETQ. CDR3 nucleotide sequence: TGCGCCAGCAGCTTGGAAGGCGGGGGCACCGGGGAGCTGTTTTTT. It yields the protein CASSLEGGGTGELFF.

This chain joins TRBV19 and TRBJ2-6; TRBD1 might be the D (6 bases). CDR1 is LNHDA, CDR2 SQIVND, per germline (reference sequence). This CDR3 region has 14 residues. V lost 7 bases and J lost 2, with 9 bases in between. The CDR3 nucleotides are TGTGCCAGTAACACAGGGCCTGGGGCCAACGTCCTGACTTTC. Encoded protein: CASNTGPGANVLTF.

The V call is TRBV10-1, the J call TRBJ2-2, with 9 bases fitting TRBD2. This CDR3 region has 16 residues. CDR1 and CDR2 (germline): WNHNN, SYGVQD (reference sequence). J was trimmed by 0 bases and V by 3 bases; bases with no gene match: 2. DNA for the CDR3: TGCGCCAGCAGTGAAACTAGCGGGTCGAACACCGGGGAGCTGTTTTTT. Amino acids: CASSETSGSNTGELFF.

This clone was observed at least ten times. The rearrangement uses TRBV6-5 and TRBJ1-2; 11 bases are a match to TRBD1. The J segment lost 7 bases and the V segment lost 3 bases, leaving 7 bases of the junction unmatched. Germline V gene data show CDR1 as MNHEY and CDR2 as SVGAGI. The CDR3 length is 15 residues. The CDR3 here is CASSYKGTGGIGYTF. The CDR3 coding sequence is TGTGCCAGCAGTTATAAAGGGACAGGGGGAATTGGCTACACCTTC.

By sample share, this clone is medium-sized (0.01 to 0.1%). The chain has TRBV28 and TRBJ1-2; 7 bases align to TRBD1. CDR1 and CDR2 (germline): MDHEN, SYDVKM. CDR3 size: 13 residues. Trimming took 4 bases from V and 8 from J; bases not matched to a gene: 7. CDR3 nucleotide sequence: TGTGCCAGCAGTTATAGACAGGGTGACGGCTACACCTTC. It translates to CASSYRQGDGYTF.

The genes are TRBV12-5 and TRBJ2-1; 9 bases align to TRBD2. The CDR3 has 14 amino acids. Germline V gene data show CDR1 as LGHNT and CDR2 as FRNRAP. V was pared by 5 bases and J by 8 bases, with 7 bases of the junction left unmatched. The CDR3 here is CASGLVAGVHEQFF. As DNA, the CDR3 is TGTGCTAGTGGTCTCGTAGCGGGAGTTCATGAGCAGTTCTTC.

The chain carries TRBV4-2 and TRBJ2-7, with TRBD2 identical over 9 bases. The CDR3 totals 16 residues. Germline trimming cut 1 base from V and 2 bases from J; bases unmatched to any gene: 6. Looked up from germline, CDR1 is LGHNA and CDR2 is YNFKEQ. The CDR3 is CASSQGQGGRAYEQYF. DNA of the CDR3: TGTGCCAGCAGCCAAGGGCAGGGCGGGAGGGCCTACGAGCAGTACTTC.

This clone was observed a single time. At the DNA level, this CDR3 is encoded by other sequences in the same sample as well. The chain couples TRBV28 to TRBJ2-5; 8 bases fit TRBD2. Losses at the gene ends were 4 bases for V and 3 bases for J; bases not matched to a gene: 4. This CDR3 is built from 14 residues. Germline lookup yields CDR1 MDHEN and CDR2 SYDVKM. DNA of the CDR3: TGTGCCAGCAGTTCAGGCGGGGGGAAAGAGACCCAGTACTTC. The encoded protein is CASSSGGGKETQYF.

The chain recombines TRBV23-1 with TRBJ1-4; TRBD1 aligns across 7 bases. TRBV23-1 is marked as an open reading frame, function uncertain. V lost 8 bases and J lost 8; bases outside the gene matches: 8. The CDR3 runs 13 residues. CDR3 bases: TGCGCCAGCCGAGACAGGGAGCGAGAAAAACTGTTTTTT. This encodes CASRDREREKLFF.

Only one count was recorded for this clone. The V gene is TRBV15, the J gene TRBJ1-6; TRBD1 matches at 9 bases. J gave up 7 bases and V 3 bases, and 1 base lay outside the gene matches. The CDR3 sequence is 14 residues long. Germline values: CDR1 LNHNV, CDR2 YYDKDF (reference sequence). CDR3: CATSRDRGNSPLHF. CDR3 bases: TGTGCCACCAGCAGGGACAGGGGAAATTCACCCCTCCACTTT.

This rearrangement joins TRBV25-1 to TRBJ1-2, with D hard to call. Trimming shortened V by 7 bases and J by 8 bases, and 17 bases separated the two germline ends. CDR3 size: 13 residues. Germline V gene lookup returns CDR1 MGHDK and CDR2 SYGVNS. The CDR3 loop reads CASTEGGISGYTF. CDR3 nucleotides: TGTGCCAGCACCGAGGGAGGGATTAGCGGCTACACCTTC.

The V gene is TRBV2, the J gene TRBJ2-3; 12 bases agree with TRBD2. The germline gives CDR1 SNHLY, CDR2 FYNNEI. The CDR3 extends over 17 amino acids. Unmatched junction bases numbered 7, after V lost 3 bases and J lost 3 bases. CDR3 protein: CASSDMLTSGRTDTQYF. CDR3 nucleotide sequence: TGTGCCAGCAGTGATATGCTAACTAGCGGGAGGACAGATACGCAGTATTTT.

In its sample, this clone was seen once. The chain has TRBV4-3 and TRBJ2-1; D is unclear. The CDR3 is 15 residues long. Germline V gene lookup returns CDR1 LGHNA and CDR2 YSLEER. Trimming left V 4 bases short and J 4 bases short, with 14 bases between. The CDR3 is CASSPGPHYYNEQFF. The DNA of the CDR3 is TGCGCCAGCAGCCCTGGTCCCCACTATTACAATGAGCAGTTCTTC.